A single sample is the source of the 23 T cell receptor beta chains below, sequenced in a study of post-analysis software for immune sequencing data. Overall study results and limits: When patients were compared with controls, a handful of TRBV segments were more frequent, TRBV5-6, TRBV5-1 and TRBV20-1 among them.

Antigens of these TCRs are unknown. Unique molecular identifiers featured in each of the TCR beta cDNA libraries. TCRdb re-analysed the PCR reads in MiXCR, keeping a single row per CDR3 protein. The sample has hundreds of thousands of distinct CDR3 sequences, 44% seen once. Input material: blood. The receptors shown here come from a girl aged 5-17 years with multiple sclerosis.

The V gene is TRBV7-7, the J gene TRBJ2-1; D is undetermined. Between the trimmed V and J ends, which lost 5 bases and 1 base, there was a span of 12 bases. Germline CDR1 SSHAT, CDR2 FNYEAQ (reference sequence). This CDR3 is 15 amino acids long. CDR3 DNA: TGTGCCAGCAGCAAGCTTAAGGGATCCTACAATGAGCAGTTCTTC. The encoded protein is CASSKLKGSYNEQFF. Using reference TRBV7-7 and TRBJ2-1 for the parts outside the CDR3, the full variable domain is GAGVSQSPRYKVTKRGQDVTLRCDPISSHATLYWYQQALGQGPEFLTYFNYEAQPDKSGLPSDRFSAERPEGSISTLTIQRTEQRDSAMYRCASSKLKGSYNEQFFGPGTRLTVL.

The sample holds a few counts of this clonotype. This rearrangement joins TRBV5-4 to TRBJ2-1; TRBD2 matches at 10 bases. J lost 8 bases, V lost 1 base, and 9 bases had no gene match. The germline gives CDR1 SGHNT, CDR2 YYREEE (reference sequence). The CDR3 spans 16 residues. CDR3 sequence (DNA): TGTGCCAGCAGCTTGTCGGCTAGCGGGAGCGTGGATGAGCAGTTCTTC. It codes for CASSLSASGSVDEQFF.

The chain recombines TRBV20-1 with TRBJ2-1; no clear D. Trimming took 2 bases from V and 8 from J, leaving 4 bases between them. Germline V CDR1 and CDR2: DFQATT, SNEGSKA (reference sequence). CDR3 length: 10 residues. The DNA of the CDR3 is TGCAGTGCTAGATGGGATGAGCAGTTCTTC. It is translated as CSARWDEQFF.

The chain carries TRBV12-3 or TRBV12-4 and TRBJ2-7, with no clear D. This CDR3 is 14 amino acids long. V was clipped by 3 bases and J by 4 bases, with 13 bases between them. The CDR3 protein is CASSFASDGYEQYF. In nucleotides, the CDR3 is TGTGCCAGCAGTTTTGCGTCGGATGGGTACGAGCAGTACTTC.

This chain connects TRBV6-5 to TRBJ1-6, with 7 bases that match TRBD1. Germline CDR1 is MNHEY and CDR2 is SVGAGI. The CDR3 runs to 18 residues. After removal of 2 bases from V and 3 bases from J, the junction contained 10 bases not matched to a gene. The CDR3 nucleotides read TGTGCCAGCAGTTACCCGTCCGCAGGGGGAAACTATAATTCACCCCTCCACTTT. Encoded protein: CASSYPSAGGNYNSPLHF.

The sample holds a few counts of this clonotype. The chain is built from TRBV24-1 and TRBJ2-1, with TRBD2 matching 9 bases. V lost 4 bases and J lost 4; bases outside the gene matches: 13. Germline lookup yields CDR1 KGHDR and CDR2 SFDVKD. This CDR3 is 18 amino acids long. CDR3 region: CATSDLGRGLAGYNEQFF. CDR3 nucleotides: TGTGCCACCAGTGACTTGGGTCGCGGTCTAGCGGGATACAATGAGCAGTTCTTC.

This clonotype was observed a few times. The CDR3 DNA sequence: TGTGCCAGCAGCTTATGGACCTCGGGCACTGAAGCTTTCTTT. As protein: CASSLWTSGTEAFF. This chain joins TRBV7-3 and TRBJ1-1, with D uncertain. The germline V gene has CDR1 SGHTA and CDR2 FQGTGA. The CDR3 consists of 14 residues. Trimming cost V 2 bases and J 4 bases, with 11 bases left between them.

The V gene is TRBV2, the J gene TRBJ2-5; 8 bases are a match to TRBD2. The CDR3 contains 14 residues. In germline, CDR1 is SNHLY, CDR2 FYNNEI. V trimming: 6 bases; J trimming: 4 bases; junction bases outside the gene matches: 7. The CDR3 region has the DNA TGTGCCAGCAGCGCGCTAGCGGGTTTAGAGACCCAGTACTTC. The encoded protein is CASSALAGLETQYF.

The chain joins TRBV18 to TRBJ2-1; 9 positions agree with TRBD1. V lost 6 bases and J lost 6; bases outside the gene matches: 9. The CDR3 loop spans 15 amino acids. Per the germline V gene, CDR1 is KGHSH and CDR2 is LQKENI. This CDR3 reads CASSPGTGTANEQFF. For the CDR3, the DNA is TGTGCCAGCTCCCCCGGGACAGGGACGGCCAATGAGCAGTTCTTC.

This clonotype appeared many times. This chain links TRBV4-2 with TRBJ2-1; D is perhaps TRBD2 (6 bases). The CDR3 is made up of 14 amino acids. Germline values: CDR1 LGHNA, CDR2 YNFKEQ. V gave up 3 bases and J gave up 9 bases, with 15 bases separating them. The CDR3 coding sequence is TGTGCCAGCAGCCACGGGACCGCCGGGGGTGAGCAGTTCTTC. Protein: CASSHGTAGGEQFF.

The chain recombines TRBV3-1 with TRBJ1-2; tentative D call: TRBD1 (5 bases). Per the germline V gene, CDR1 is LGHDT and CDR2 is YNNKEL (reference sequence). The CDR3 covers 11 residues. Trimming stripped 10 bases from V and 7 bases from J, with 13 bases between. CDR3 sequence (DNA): TGTGCCACTCAACAGGCTGGTGGCTACACCTTC. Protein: CATQQAGGYTF.

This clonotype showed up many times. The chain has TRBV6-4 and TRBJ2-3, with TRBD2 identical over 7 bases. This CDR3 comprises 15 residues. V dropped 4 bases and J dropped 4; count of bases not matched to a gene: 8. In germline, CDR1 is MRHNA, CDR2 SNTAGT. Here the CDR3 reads CASSVASGDPDTQYF. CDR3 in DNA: TGTGCCAGCAGTGTGGCTAGCGGCGACCCAGATACGCAGTATTTT.

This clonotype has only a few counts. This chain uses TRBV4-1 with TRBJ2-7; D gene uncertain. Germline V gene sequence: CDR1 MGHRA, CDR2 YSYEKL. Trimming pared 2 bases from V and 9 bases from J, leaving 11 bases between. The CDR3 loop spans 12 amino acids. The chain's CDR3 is CASSQPGSGQYF. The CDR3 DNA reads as TGCGCCAGCAGCCAACCAGGCTCTGGGCAGTACTTC.

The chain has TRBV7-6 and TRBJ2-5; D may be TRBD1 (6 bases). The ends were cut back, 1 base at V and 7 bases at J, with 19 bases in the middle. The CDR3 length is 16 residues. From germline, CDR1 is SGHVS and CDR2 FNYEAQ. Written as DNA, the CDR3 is TGTGCCAGCAGCTTAGTGGGTGGGGACAAAAGTCGGACCCAGTACTTC. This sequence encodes CASSLVGGDKSRTQYF.

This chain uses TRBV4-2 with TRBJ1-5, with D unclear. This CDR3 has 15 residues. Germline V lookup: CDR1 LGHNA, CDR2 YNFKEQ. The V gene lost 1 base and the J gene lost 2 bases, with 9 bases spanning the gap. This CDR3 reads CASSQGPNGNQPQHF. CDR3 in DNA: TGTGCCAGCAGCCAAGGACCCAACGGCAATCAGCCCCAGCATTTT.

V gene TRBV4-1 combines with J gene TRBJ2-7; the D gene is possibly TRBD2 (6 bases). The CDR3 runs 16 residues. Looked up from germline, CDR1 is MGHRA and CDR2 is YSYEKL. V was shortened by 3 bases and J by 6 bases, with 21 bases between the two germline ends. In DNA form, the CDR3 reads TGCGCCAGCAGCCAGAAACGGGAGTTCCCTTTGGGCGAGCAGTACTTC. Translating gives CASSQKREFPLGEQYF.

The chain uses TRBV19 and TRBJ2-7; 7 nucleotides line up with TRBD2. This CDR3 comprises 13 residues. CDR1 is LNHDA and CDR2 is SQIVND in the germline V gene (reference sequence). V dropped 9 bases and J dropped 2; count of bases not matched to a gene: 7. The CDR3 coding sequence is TGTGCCAGAGGACTAGTGAGTCCCTACGAGCAGTACTTC. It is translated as CARGLVSPYEQYF.

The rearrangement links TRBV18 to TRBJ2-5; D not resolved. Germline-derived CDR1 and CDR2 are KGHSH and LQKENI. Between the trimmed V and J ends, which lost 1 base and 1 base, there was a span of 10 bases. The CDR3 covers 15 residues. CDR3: CASSPLPSAQETQYF. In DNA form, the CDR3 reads TGTGCCAGCTCACCACTCCCCAGCGCCCAAGAGACCCAGTACTTC.

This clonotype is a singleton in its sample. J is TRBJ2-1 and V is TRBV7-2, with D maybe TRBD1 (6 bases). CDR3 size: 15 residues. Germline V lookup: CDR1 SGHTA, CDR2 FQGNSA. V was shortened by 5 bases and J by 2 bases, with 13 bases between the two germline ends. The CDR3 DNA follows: TGTGCCAGCAGCCCCACTTGGACAGCCTACAATGAGCAGTTCTTC. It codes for CASSPTWTAYNEQFF.

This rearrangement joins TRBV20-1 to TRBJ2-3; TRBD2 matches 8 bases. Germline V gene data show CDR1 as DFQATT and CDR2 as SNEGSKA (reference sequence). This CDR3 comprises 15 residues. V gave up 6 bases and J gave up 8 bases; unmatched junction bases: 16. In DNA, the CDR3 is TGCAGTGCACCCCAAGGGGGACTAGGGGCGGCTACGCAGTATTTT. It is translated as CSAPQGGLGAATQYF.

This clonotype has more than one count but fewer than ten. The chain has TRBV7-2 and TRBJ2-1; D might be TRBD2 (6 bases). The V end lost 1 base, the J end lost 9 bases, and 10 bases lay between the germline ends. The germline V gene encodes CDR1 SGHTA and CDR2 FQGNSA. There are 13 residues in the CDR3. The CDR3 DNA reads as TGTGCCAGCAGCTTAGTGGGCGGGACTGAGCAGTTCTTC. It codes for CASSLVGGTEQFF.

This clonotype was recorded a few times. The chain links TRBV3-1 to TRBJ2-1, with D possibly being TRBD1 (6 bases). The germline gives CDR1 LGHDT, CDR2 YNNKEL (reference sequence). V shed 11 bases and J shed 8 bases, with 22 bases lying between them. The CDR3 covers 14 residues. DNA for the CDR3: TGTGCCTCTCGGGACAAGGGGAAGGATCATGAGCAGTTCTTC. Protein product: CASRDKGKDHEQFF.

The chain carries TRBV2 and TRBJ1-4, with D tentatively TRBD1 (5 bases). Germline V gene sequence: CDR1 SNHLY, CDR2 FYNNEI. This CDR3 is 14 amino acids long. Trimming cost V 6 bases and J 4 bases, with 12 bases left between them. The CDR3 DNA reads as TGTGCCAGCAGGGGGGACCGAAGTAATGAAAAACTGTTTTTT. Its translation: CASRGDRSNEKLFF.